Below, 7 T cell receptor beta chains from the same sample are listed, as sequenced in a study of T cells in Graves' hyperthyroidism and ophthalmopathy. RNA transcripts were the template for amplifying TCR beta CDR3 regions. A first-round RT-PCR of the TCR CDR3 used the HTBI primer set. TCRdb passed the multiplex PCR reads through MiXCR, listing each CDR3 protein once. There are around 500,000 distinct CDR3 sequences in the sample; around 16% occur only once, and 29% lies in the top ten. The sample taken for sequencing was blood. The receptor source for this set is a woman in her thirties with Graves' ophthalmopathy.

This clonotype occurred many times. This rearrangement joins TRBV20-1 to TRBJ1-1; D gene ambiguous. There are 12 residues in the CDR3. Germline CDR1 reads DFQATT; CDR2 reads SNEGSKA (reference sequence). V was pared by 4 bases and J by 6 bases, with 12 bases between. This CDR3 reads CSANTGPSEAFF. The CDR3 coding sequence is TGCAGTGCTAACACCGGGCCCTCTGAAGCTTTCTTT.

The rearrangement links TRBV4-3 to TRBJ2-7, with TRBD2 matching over 11 bases. Per the germline V gene, CDR1 is LGHNA and CDR2 is YSLEER. CDR3 length: 15 amino acids. The V gene end was trimmed by 2 bases and the J gene end by 4 bases; junction bases not matched to a gene: 4. In DNA form, the CDR3 reads TGCGCCAGCAGCCAAACTAGCGGGAGAGATTACGAGCAGTACTTC. Protein product: CASSQTSGRDYEQYF.

This sequence joins TRBV6-2 or TRBV6-3 and TRBJ2-3; no definite D call. V was shortened by 2 bases and J by 2 bases, with 8 bases between the two germline ends. The CDR3 contains 14 residues. The germline V gene has CDR1 MNHEY and CDR2 SVGEGT. The CDR3, as DNA: TGTGCCAGCAGTTACGAGCTTTCCACAGATACGCAGTATTTT. This gives the protein CASSYELSTDTQYF.

This clonotype has a count of ten or more. The chain combines TRBV29-1 with TRBJ2-1, with 7 bases matching TRBD2. After removal of 5 bases from V and 8 bases from J, the junction contained 9 bases not matched to a gene. This CDR3 is built from 13 residues. Germline CDR1 and CDR2: SQVTM and ANQGSEA. The CDR3 bases are TGCAGCGTTAGTTACGGGAGGTGGGATGAGCAGTTCTTC. This gives the protein CSVSYGRWDEQFF.

This clonotype was seen many times. The chain uses TRBV7-2 and TRBJ2-1; no definite D call. Looked up from germline, CDR1 is SGHTA and CDR2 is FQGNSA. The CDR3 consists of 16 residues. Trimming left V 4 bases short and J 2 bases short, with 15 bases between. The CDR3 loop reads CASSSRRLLAYNEQFF. In DNA form, the CDR3 reads TGTGCCAGCAGCTCTCGGCGGCTACTTGCCTACAATGAGCAGTTCTTC.

There are a few counts of this clonotype. The V call is TRBV6-2 or TRBV6-3, the J call TRBJ2-5; TRBD2 matches at 11 bases. There are 14 residues in the CDR3. The germline V gene encodes CDR1 MNHEY and CDR2 SVGEGT. The ends lost 6 bases at V and 5 bases at J; junction bases unmatched: 5. The CDR3: CASRRLAGQETQYF. DNA for the CDR3: TGTGCCAGCAGGAGACTAGCGGGACAGGAGACCCAGTACTTC.

This clonotype has only a few counts. V is TRBV5-1 and J is TRBJ2-1, with D uncertain. Germline V gene sequence: CDR1 SGHRS, CDR2 YFSETQ. V was shortened by 0 bases and J by 8 bases, with 9 bases between the two germline ends. The CDR3 covers 13 residues. The chain's CDR3 is CASSLVREYEQFF. The CDR3 DNA sequence: TGCGCCAGCAGCTTGGTAAGGGAATATGAGCAGTTCTTC.